This paragraph reports one TCR beta chain. Its antigen is still unknown. The source of the sample is a study of blood T cells in healthy people across ages. Each donor's blood draw was 7.5 to 10 milliliters of peripheral blood. This CDR3 is 13 amino acids long. In germline, CDR1 is SNHLY, CDR2 FYNNEI. The second PCR ran roughly 6 to 11 cycles with a sample-barcoded 5' primer and J-beta primers. Each CDR3 protein gets one entry after TCRdb re-called the 5' RACE reads with MiXCR. This table has approximately 1,000,000 distinct CDR3 sequences, around 45% appearing once. Findings of the study overall: Roughly linearly, TCR beta diversity per million T cells fell as age increased. A strong correlation was found between TCR beta diversity and the percentage of naive T cells.

This TCR was sampled from a woman aged 60-75 years in good health. Sequencing was performed on blood. V gene TRBV2 combines with J gene TRBJ2-4, with TRBD2 identical over 7 bases. The end of the DNA fits TRBJ2-7 better, so the J call may be wrong. CDR3 sequence: CASSQAGRYEQYF. In DNA, the CDR3 is TGTGCCAGCAGCCAAGCGGGACGCTACGAGCAGTACTTC.